The 19 T cell receptor beta chains in this list originate from one sample, sequenced in a study of blood T cell repertoires in COVID-19. Sequenced by immunoSEQ multiplex PCR; TCRdb stores in-frame clones only, minus some. The data contain 250,000 or so clones, about four fifths of them singletons. Source material: peripheral blood. Receptor source: a man aged 25 to 40 who had recovered from COVID-19.

J is TRBJ2-5 and V is TRBV5-1; TRBD2 matches at 11 bases. Germline CDR1 and CDR2: SGHRS and YFSETQ. The CDR3 runs to 16 residues. V was pared by 1 base and J by 3 bases, with 5 bases of the junction left unmatched. The CDR3 bases are TGCGCCAGCAGCTTGTTGGCACTAGCGGGGGAAGAGACCCAGTACTTC. Residues: CASSLLALAGEETQYF.

The V call is TRBV6-6, the J call TRBJ2-1; possible D gene TRBD1, 6 bases. V was shortened by 6 bases and J by 5 bases, with 8 bases between the two germline ends. There are 12 residues in the CDR3. In germline, CDR1 is MNHNY, CDR2 SVGAGI (reference sequence). In nucleotides, the CDR3 is TGTGCCAGCAGGGGGGACAACAATGAGCAGTTCTTC. Its protein product is CASRGDNNEQFF.

The rearrangement uses TRBV18 and TRBJ1-2, with TRBD1 matching over 7 bases. Germline assignment: CDR1 KGHSH and CDR2 LQKENI. V lost 2 bases and J lost 1; bases outside the gene matches: 1. CDR3 length: 14 amino acids. This chain's CDR3 is CASSPGQDNYGYTF. For the CDR3, the DNA is TGTGCCAGCTCACCAGGACAGGATAACTATGGCTACACCTTC.

This clone was counted between two and nine times. This chain joins TRBV5-8 and TRBJ2-7; 7 bases line up with TRBD1. The CDR3 totals 13 residues. Germline-derived CDR1 and CDR2 are SGHTS and YDEGEE. The junction had 8 bases not matched to a gene; V was cut back by 5 bases and J by 6 bases. The DNA for the CDR3 is TGTGCCAGCAGAATGACAGGGTCAGTCGAGCAGTACTTC. It is translated as CASRMTGSVEQYF.

The chain combines TRBV24-1 with TRBJ2-7; 11 bases match TRBD2. V was pared by 2 bases and J by 1 base, with 6 bases of the junction left unmatched. CDR3 size: 17 residues. Germline values: CDR1 KGHDR, CDR2 SFDVKD. The CDR3 reads CATSDWAGLAASYEQYV. The CDR3 coding sequence is TGTGCCACCAGTGATTGGGCGGGACTAGCGGCTTCCTACGAGCAGTACGTC.

This rearrangement joins TRBV12-2 to TRBJ1-6; TRBD1, the D gene given by the table, was not confirmed from the DNA. TRBV12-2 is classified as a pseudogene. The CDR3 has 19 amino acids. The CDR3 DNA reads as TGTGCAAGTCGCCCCGAGGGGGCCCCTCTTAGCTCCTATAATTCACCCCTCCACTTT. Protein sequence: CASRPEGAPLSSYNSPLHF.

This clone was found a few times. This rearrangement joins TRBV11-2 to TRBJ2-1; D perhaps matches TRBD1 (7 bases). Trimming shortened V by 5 bases and J by 0 bases, and 14 bases separated the two germline ends. The CDR3 is 16 residues long. CDR1 SGHAT and CDR2 FQNNGV come from the germline V gene. CDR3 loop: CASSLRGDSSYNEQFF. For the CDR3, the DNA is TGTGCCAGCAGCCTCAGGGGGGATAGCTCCTACAATGAGCAGTTCTTC.

The chain joins TRBV6-1 to TRBJ2-1, with 7 bases fitting TRBD2. Unmatched junction bases numbered 5, after V lost 1 base and J lost 2 bases. Germline-derived CDR1 and CDR2 are MNHNS and SASEGT. The CDR3 length is 16 residues. Here the CDR3 reads CASSEEVGGTYNEQFF. The DNA of the CDR3 is TGTGCCAGCAGTGAAGAGGTGGGGGGGACCTACAATGAGCAGTTCTTC.

The rearrangement uses TRBV5-1 and TRBJ2-6, with TRBD1 identical over 8 bases. CDR1 SGHRS and CDR2 YFSETQ come from the germline V gene. Losses at the gene ends were 5 bases for V and 3 bases for J; bases not matched to a gene: 13. The CDR3 is 18 residues long. The DNA of the CDR3 is TGCGCCAGCAGGGTGACCGGGACAGGATCCGTTGGGGCCAACGTCCTGACTTTC. Translating it yields CASRVTGTGSVGANVLTF.

The chain recombines TRBV4-1 with TRBJ2-7; 10 bases agree with TRBD1. The CDR3 is made up of 15 amino acids. J gave up 0 bases and V 5 bases, and 4 bases lay outside the gene matches. CDR1 and CDR2 (germline): MGHRA, YSYEKL. The CDR3 sequence is CASSATGGSSYEQYF. The CDR3 DNA reads as TGCGCCAGCAGCGCGACAGGGGGCTCCTCCTACGAGCAGTACTTC.

This clone occurred once. The chain is built from TRBV6-5 and TRBJ1-6, with TRBD1 matching 7 bases. V was clipped by 2 bases and J by 5 bases; unmatched bases: 6. There are 16 residues in the CDR3. Germline assignment: CDR1 MNHEY and CDR2 SVGAGI. The CDR3 protein is CASSYTGVWDNSPLHF. CDR3 nucleotide sequence: TGTGCCAGCAGTTACACAGGGGTATGGGATAATTCACCCCTCCACTTT.

The V call is TRBV5-4, the J call TRBJ2-2; 9 bases match TRBD1. Germline V lookup: CDR1 SGHNT, CDR2 YYREEE (reference sequence). The CDR3 loop spans 16 amino acids. Unmatched junction bases numbered 7, after V lost 4 bases and J lost 3 bases. CDR3 sequence reads: CASSIPTGGDTGELFF. The CDR3, as DNA: TGTGCCAGCAGCATACCGACAGGGGGGGACACCGGGGAGCTGTTTTTT.

The rearrangement uses TRBV2 and TRBJ2-5, with 10 bases lining up with TRBD1. The germline CDR1 and CDR2 sequences are SNHLY and FYNNEI. V lost 4 bases to trimming and J lost 0 bases; unmatched junction nucleotides: 2. The length of the CDR3 is 15 residues. The CDR3 nucleotides read TGTGCCAGCAGTGGCGGGACAGGGGACCAAGAGACCCAGTACTTC. Translation gives CASSGGTGDQETQYF.

V is TRBV13 and J is TRBJ1-4, with D tentatively TRBD1 (5 bases). The CDR3 covers 16 residues. Trimming cost V 1 base and J 0 bases, with 9 bases left between them. Germline values: CDR1 PRHDT, CDR2 FYEKMQ (reference sequence). The CDR3 DNA reads as TGTGCCAGCAGCTTAGCGGGGGGTGCAACTAATGAAAAACTGTTTTTT. As protein: CASSLAGGATNEKLFF.

This chain links TRBV5-4 with TRBJ2-1; D is possibly TRBD2 (5 bases). Germline CDR1 is SGHNT and CDR2 is YYREEE (reference sequence). This CDR3 has 16 residues. V was cut by 4 bases and J by 5 bases, with 19 bases left in between. The CDR3 loop is CASSPEQLTGNNEQFF. CDR3 nucleotide sequence: TGTGCCAGCAGCCCCGAACAATTGACGGGAAACAATGAGCAGTTCTTC.

The CDR3 protein is CSVVGQDGGYGYTF. CDR3 DNA sequence: TGCAGCGTTGTAGGACAGGACGGCGGTTATGGCTACACCTTC. The gene calls are TRBV29-1 and TRBJ1-2; TRBD1 matches 7 bases. V lost 4 bases to trimming and J lost 5 bases; unmatched junction nucleotides: 10. The CDR3 covers 14 residues. Germline loops: CDR1 SQVTM, CDR2 ANQGSEA.

In its sample, this clone was seen a few times. The gene calls are TRBV20-1 and TRBJ2-2; the D is unclear. From germline, CDR1 is DFQATT and CDR2 SNEGSKA (reference sequence). The V gene lost 4 bases and the J gene lost 6 bases, with 6 bases spanning the gap. The CDR3 is 11 amino acids. The CDR3 reads CSATDSGELFF. The CDR3, as DNA: TGCAGTGCTACAGACTCCGGGGAGCTGTTTTTT.

This chain uses TRBV1 with TRBJ2-3; the listed D gene, TRBD2, was not tested against the DNA. TRBV1 is shown as a pseudogene. This CDR3 is 16 amino acids long. The CDR3 DNA is TGCACCAGCAGCCAAGATCCCACAGACTACACAGATACGCAGTATTTT. It encodes CTSSQDPTDYTDTQYF.

The rearrangement uses TRBV19 and TRBJ2-1; D possibly corresponds to TRBD2 (5 bases). The germline V and J ends were trimmed by 5 bases and 2 bases, with 10 bases remaining between them. The V gene's germline CDR1 is LNHDA and CDR2 SQIVND (reference sequence). There are 14 residues in the CDR3. This CDR3 is CASSPVGAYNEQFF. The CDR3 bases are TGTGCCAGTAGTCCGGTCGGGGCCTACAATGAGCAGTTCTTC.